The present entry profiles one TCR beta chain with its context. Its target is unknown. This sample was included in a study of human CD8 memory T cell subsets. CDR3 size: 13 residues. General study results and limits: The Chao1 estimates suggested that precursor exhausted T cells were less diverse than stem-like memory T cells.

Total CD8+ T cells underwent enrichment via negative magnetic separation. Construction of TCR beta libraries was accomplished by means of UMI-labeled 5' RACE. In the study's own analysis: Clonotype content per TCR beta library ranged between roughly 2,600 and 18,000 functional CDR3 beta clonotypes. One entry per CDR3 protein, without DNA, is what TCRdb gives after re-calling the 5' RACE reads. Here the V and J calls rest on TCRdb's processing, not on the authors' analysis. There are some 7,500 distinct CDR3 sequences in the sample, with roughly a quarter held by the top ten. J is TRBJ2-1 and V is TRBV12-3 or TRBV12-4; TCRdb calls TRBD1, which cannot be checked without DNA. The sequence came from a human donor in good health. Sequencing was performed on CD8+ T cells from PBMCs. The CDR3 reads CASSFPGENEQFF.